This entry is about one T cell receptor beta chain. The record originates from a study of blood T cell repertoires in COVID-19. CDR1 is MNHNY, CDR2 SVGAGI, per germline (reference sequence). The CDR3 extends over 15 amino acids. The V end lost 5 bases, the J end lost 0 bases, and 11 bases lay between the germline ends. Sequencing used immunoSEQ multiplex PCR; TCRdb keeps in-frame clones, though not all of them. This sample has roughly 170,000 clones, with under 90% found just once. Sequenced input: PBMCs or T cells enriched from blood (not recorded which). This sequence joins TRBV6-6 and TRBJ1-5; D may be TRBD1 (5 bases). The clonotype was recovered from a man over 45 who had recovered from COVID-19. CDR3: CASSDYQGSNQPQHF. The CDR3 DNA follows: TGTGCCAGCAGTGACTATCAGGGTAGCAATCAGCCCCAGCATTTT.